This T cell receptor (beta chain) was captured in a study of CD8+ T cells in alopecia areata. Study-level information: Tofacitinib administration to treated patients was oral, at 5 to 10 mg twice daily. The study gave tofacitinib for 6 to 18 months, then 6 months off drug. Overall study findings and caveats: In patients, TCRs were shared less clearly than in mice, and HLA may possibly be involved.

In each case, RNA was isolated and then reverse transcribed into cDNA as the sequencing template. TCRdb's table, derived via immunoSEQ multiplex PCR, lists solely in-frame clones and lacks some. Here the sample spans 110,000 or so clones, about two fifths being singletons. J was trimmed by 4 bases and V by 4 bases; bases with no gene match: 3. Germline CDR1 reads MNHEY; CDR2 reads SVGAGI. The CDR3 consists of 14 residues. As for this clone: Antigen: not known.

Both peripheral blood and punch biopsies of lesional scalp skin were obtained from patients who had alopecia areata. Sequenced material: CD4+ T cells sorted from blood. The genes are TRBV6-5 and TRBJ2-5; 10 nucleotides agree with TRBD1. The TCR originated in a human donor with alopecia areata. The CDR3: CASSLDRGLETQYF. The CDR3 DNA reads as TGTGCCAGCAGTTTAGACAGGGGGCTAGAGACCCAGTACTTC.